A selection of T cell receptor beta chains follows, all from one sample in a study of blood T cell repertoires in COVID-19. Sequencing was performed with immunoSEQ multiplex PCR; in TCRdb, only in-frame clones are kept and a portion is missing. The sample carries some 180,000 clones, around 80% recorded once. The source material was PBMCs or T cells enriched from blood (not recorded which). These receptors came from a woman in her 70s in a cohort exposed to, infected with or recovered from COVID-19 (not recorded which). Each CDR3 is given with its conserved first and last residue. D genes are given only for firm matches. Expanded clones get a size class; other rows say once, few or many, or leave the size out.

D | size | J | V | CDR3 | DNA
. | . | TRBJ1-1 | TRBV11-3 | CASSGQMNTEAFF | TGTGCCAGCTCGGGACAAATGAACACTGAAGCTTTCTTT
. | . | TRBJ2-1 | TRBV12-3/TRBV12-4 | CASSRQRYNEQFF | TGTGCCAGCTCGAGACAGCGCTACAATGAGCAGTTCTTC
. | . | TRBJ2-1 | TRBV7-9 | CASSSQDSNNEQFF | TGTGCCAGCAGCTCCCAGGACTCAAACAATGAGCAGTTCTTC
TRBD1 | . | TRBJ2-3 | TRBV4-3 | CASSQQGVSSTDTQYF | TGCGCCAGCAGCCAGCAGGGGGTATCTAGCACAGATACGCAGTATTTT
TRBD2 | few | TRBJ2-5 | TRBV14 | CASSQDWSGGRRKTQYF | TGTGCCAGCAGCCAAGATTGGTCGGGCGGGAGGCGGAAGACCCAGTACTTC
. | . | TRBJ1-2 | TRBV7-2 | CASSLVDRSHGYTF | TGTGCCAGCAGCTTAGTAGACAGGAGCCATGGCTACACCTTC
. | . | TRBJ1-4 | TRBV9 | CASSVGRTPLEKLFF | TGTGCCAGCAGCGTAGGACGGACACCACTTGAAAAACTGTTTTTT
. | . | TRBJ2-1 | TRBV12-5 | CASGFTQGYEQFF | TGTGCTAGTGGTTTTACACAGGGCTATGAGCAGTTCTTC
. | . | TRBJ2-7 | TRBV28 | CASSSRTELYEQYF | TGTGCCAGCAGTTCTAGGACAGAGCTCTACGAGCAGTACTTC
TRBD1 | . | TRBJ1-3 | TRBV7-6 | CASTTGGPLSGNTIYF | TGTGCCAGCACTACAGGGGGCCCCCTCTCTGGAAACACCATATATTTT
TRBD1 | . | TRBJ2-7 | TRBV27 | CASRRTGGTLYYEQYF | TGTGCCAGCAGACGGACAGGGGGAACTTTATACTACGAGCAGTACTTC
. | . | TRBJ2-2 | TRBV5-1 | CASSTQGNTGELFF | TGCGCCAGCAGCACACAGGGAAACACCGGGGAGCTGTTTTTT
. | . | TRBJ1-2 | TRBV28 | CATRVAALYGYTF | TGTGCCACCAGAGTGGCCGCTTTATATGGCTACACCTTC
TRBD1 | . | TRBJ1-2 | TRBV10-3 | CAISTGTADYGYTF | TGTGCCATTTCAACCGGGACAGCAGACTATGGCTACACCTTC
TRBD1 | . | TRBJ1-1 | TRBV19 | CASSKKQGPGAAEAFF | TGTGCCAGTAGTAAAAAACAGGGGCCCGGCGCGGCTGAAGCTTTCTTT
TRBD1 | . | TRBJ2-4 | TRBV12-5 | CASGPGQGSDIQYF | TGTGCTAGTGGTCCCGGACAGGGGTCGGACATTCAGTACTTC
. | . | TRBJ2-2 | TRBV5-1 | CASSPSPGTLNTGELFF | TGCGCCAGCAGCCCATCCCCCGGGACACTGAACACCGGGGAGCTGTTTTTT
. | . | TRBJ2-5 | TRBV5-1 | CASSSSVGGGETQYF | TGCGCCAGCAGCTCTTCTGTGGGAGGTGGAGAGACCCAGTACTTC
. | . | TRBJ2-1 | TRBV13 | CASSLPRTSGNEQFF | TGTGCCAGCAGCTTACCCCGGACATCGGGCAATGAGCAGTTCTTC
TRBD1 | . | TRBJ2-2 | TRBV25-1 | CASSEGTGSVRGELFF | TGTGCCAGCAGTGAAGGGACAGGGTCCGTACGAGGGGAGCTGTTTTTT
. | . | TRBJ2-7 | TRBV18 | CASSPSGQSTEQYF | TGTGCCAGCTCACCAAGTGGGCAGAGCACCGAGCAGTACTTC
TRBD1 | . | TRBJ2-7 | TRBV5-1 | CASSLGPGQGVYEQYF | TGCGCCAGCAGCTTGGGTCCGGGACAGGGGGTCTACGAGCAGTACTTC
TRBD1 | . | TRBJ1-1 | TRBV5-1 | CASSRTGTTRNTEAFF | TGCGCCAGCAGCAGGACAGGCACAACGAGGAACACTGAAGCTTTCTTT
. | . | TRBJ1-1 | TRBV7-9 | CASTLDRGDTEAFF | TGTGCCAGCACCTTAGATAGGGGCGACACTGAAGCTTTCTTT
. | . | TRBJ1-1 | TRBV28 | CASKTGEMNTEAFF | TGTGCCAGCAAGACGGGGGAGATGAACACTGAAGCTTTCTTT
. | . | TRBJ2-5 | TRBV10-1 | CASSAGLTLGNQETQYF | TGCGCCAGCTCAGCAGGCCTTACTCTGGGCAACCAAGAGACCCAGTACTTC
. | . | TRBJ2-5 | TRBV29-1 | CSVIAIETQYF | TGCAGCGTTATAGCGATAGAGACCCAGTACTTC
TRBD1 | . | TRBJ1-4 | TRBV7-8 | CASSLGDRENEKLFF | TGTGCCAGCAGCTTAGGGGACAGGGAGAATGAAAAACTGTTTTTT
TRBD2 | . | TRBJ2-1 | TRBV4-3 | CASSQRTSGSDEQFF | TGCGCCAGCAGCCAGAGGACTAGCGGGAGCGATGAGCAGTTCTTC
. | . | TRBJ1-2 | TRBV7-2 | CASSLVRNGYTF | TGTGCCAGCAGCTTAGTCAGGAATGGCTACACCTTC
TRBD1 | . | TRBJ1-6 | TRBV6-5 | CASSLTGGQGYSPLHF | TGTGCCAGCAGTTTGACAGGGGGCCAGGGGTATTCACCCCTCCACTTT
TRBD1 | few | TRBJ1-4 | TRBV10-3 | CAIRRDRYAEKLFF | TGTGCCATCAGGAGGGACAGATATGCTGAAAAACTGTTTTTT
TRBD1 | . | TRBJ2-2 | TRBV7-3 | CASRQGSGTGELFF | TGTGCCAGCAGACAGGGGTCCGGCACCGGGGAGCTGTTTTTT
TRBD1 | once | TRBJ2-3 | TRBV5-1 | CASSTGTGTDTQYF | TGCGCCAGCAGCACCGGGACAGGCACAGATACGCAGTATTTT
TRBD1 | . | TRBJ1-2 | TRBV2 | CASRVGTDYGYTF | TGTGCCAGCAGAGTCGGGACAGACTATGGCTACACCTTC
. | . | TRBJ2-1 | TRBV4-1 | CASSQITGVYNEQFF | TGCGCCAGCAGCCAGATAACCGGGGTCTACAATGAGCAGTTCTTC
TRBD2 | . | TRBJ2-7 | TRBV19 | CASSMRTSGTYEQYF | TGTGCCAGTAGTATGAGGACTAGCGGGACCTACGAGCAGTACTTC
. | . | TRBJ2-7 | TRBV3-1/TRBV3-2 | CASSQDLRQGLREQYF | TGTGCCAGCAGCCAAGATCTTCGCCAGGGCTTAAGGGAGCAGTACTTC
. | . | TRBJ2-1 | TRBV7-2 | CASSPFRNEQFF | TGTGCCAGCAGCCCTTTCCGCAATGAGCAGTTCTTC
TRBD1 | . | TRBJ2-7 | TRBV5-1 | CASSLEGADEQYF | TGCGCCAGCAGCTTGGAGGGGGCGGACGAGCAGTACTTC
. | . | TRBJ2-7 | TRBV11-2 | CASSFLSVSYEQYF | TGTGCCAGCAGCTTCCTATCCGTCTCCTACGAGCAGTACTTC
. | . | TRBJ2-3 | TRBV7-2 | CASSLSTGTDTQYF | TGTGCCAGCAGCTTATCAACAGGCACAGATACGCAGTATTTT
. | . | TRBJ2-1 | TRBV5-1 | CASSLSPGTSNEQFF | TGCGCCAGCAGCTTGTCCCCCGGGACAAGCAATGAGCAGTTCTTC
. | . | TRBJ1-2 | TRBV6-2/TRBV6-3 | CASSPSGVGIRGYTF | TGTGCCAGCAGCCCCTCAGGGGTTGGCATTAGGGGCTACACCTTC
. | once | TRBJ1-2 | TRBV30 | CAWSVGGYGYTF | TGTGCCTGGAGTGTCGGGGGCTATGGCTACACCTTC
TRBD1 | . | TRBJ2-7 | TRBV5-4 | CASSLGQGVYEQYF | TGTGCCAGCAGCTTGGGGCAGGGGGTCTACGAGCAGTACTTC
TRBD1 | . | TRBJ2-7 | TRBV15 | CATSREGQGAYEQYF | TGTGCCACCAGCAGAGAAGGACAGGGGGCCTACGAGCAGTACTTC
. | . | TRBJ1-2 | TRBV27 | CASSLQGDYGYTF | TGTGCCAGCAGTCTACAGGGAGACTATGGCTACACCTTC
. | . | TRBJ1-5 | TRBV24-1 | CATSEKGGGSQPQHF | TGTGCCACCAGTGAAAAAGGCGGGGGGAGCCAGCCCCAGCATTTT
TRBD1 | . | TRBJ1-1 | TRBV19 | CASRQGSGEAFF | TGTGCCAGTAGACAGGGGTCGGGGGAAGCTTTCTTT
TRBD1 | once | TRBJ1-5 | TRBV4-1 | CASSLTGGSNQPQHF | TGCGCCAGCAGCCTGACAGGGGGTTCGAATCAGCCCCAGCATTTT
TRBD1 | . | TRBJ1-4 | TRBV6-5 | CASSRGGQGGEKLFF | TGTGCCAGCAGTCGGGGGGGGCAGGGGGGCGAAAAACTGTTTTTT
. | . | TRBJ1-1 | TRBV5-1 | CASSFGGAASSNTEAFF | TGCGCCAGCAGCTTCGGAGGGGCAGCTAGTTCCAACACTGAAGCTTTCTTT
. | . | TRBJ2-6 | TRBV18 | CASSPPGPVRVLTF | TGTGCCAGCTCACCACCGGGGCCAGTGCGCGTCCTGACTTTC
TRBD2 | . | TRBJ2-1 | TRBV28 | CASRLAGTYNEQFF | TGTGCCAGCAGATTAGCGGGAACCTACAATGAGCAGTTCTTC